These 11 T cell receptor beta chains share one sample of origin, sequenced in a study of T cells expressing NK-cell markers. For each CDR3 protein, TCRdb gives one entry from its re-call of the 5' RACE reads, without DNA. Its table records 550,000 to 600,000 distinct CDR3 sequences. Sequencing was performed on blood T cells: a sorted CD56 or NKG2C T cell subset, CD4+ or CD8+ T cells, or bulk PBMC T cells (not recorded which). The receptors derive from a man aged 18 to 29 in good health.

The CDR3 region is CASSSGDSDYEQYF. The chain carries TRBV13 and TRBJ2-7; TCRdb lists TRBD2, though no DNA is available to test this call. The CDR3 is 14 residues long. CDR1 and CDR2 from the germline V gene are PRHDT and FYEKMQ (reference sequence).

The chain combines TRBV4-2 with TRBJ2-3; TCRdb's D gene call, TRBD1, goes unchecked for lack of DNA. CDR1 is LGHNA and CDR2 is YNFKEQ in the germline V gene. The CDR3 is 16 amino acids. CDR3 sequence reads: CASSQEPGLATDTQYF.

This chain joins TRBV28 and TRBJ2-1; TCRdb designates TRBD1, a call that cannot be tested without DNA. In germline, CDR1 is MDHEN, CDR2 SYDVKM. The CDR3 extends over 12 amino acids. CDR3 in amino acids: CASSLRGQGFFF.

V usage is TRBV5-1 and J usage is TRBJ2-7; as DNA is missing, the TRBD1 call by TCRdb cannot be tested. This CDR3 is 13 amino acids long. Germline V gene data show CDR1 as SGHRS and CDR2 as YFSETQ. The CDR3 loop is CASSRSGVYEQYF.

The rearrangement uses TRBV12-3 or TRBV12-4 and TRBJ1-5; checking the TCRdb D call of TRBD1 is not possible without DNA. There are 13 residues in the CDR3. The CDR3 reads CASSQDRVQPQHF.

This chain's CDR3 is CASSLALGGEADTQYF. The chain couples TRBV11-2 to TRBJ2-3; TCRdb designates TRBD2, a call that cannot be tested without DNA. The CDR3 has 16 residues. Germline CDR1 reads SGHAT; CDR2 reads FQNNGV.

The J gene is TRBJ2-3, the V gene TRBV10-3; no DNA is available, so the TRBD2 call from TCRdb remains unchecked. Germline assignment: CDR1 ENHRY and CDR2 SYGVKD. The CDR3 sequence is 16 residues long. This CDR3 reads CAISYSRESSTDTQYF.

V gene TRBV27 combines with J gene TRBJ2-1; TCRdb picks TRBD2, but there is no DNA to check that call. There are 11 residues in the CDR3. Germline V lookup: CDR1 MNHEY, CDR2 SMNVEV (reference sequence). The chain's CDR3 is CASREGSEQFF.

V usage is TRBV20-1 and J usage is TRBJ1-5. Looked up from germline, CDR1 is DFQATT and CDR2 is SNEGSKA (reference sequence). The length of the CDR3 is 16 residues. The CDR3 loop reads CSARDGTSRSNQPQHF.

The chain is built from TRBV24-1 and TRBJ2-1; the TCRdb call, TRBD1, lacks DNA for checking. The CDR3 totals 17 residues. CDR1 KGHDR and CDR2 SFDVKD come from the germline V gene. The chain's CDR3 is CATSDLRGTSSYNEQFF.

The chain links TRBV5-1 to TRBJ2-1; TCRdb reports TRBD2, a call that lacks DNA to check it against. The germline V gene has CDR1 SGHRS and CDR2 YFSETQ. This CDR3 is 16 amino acids long. CDR3 protein: CASSDHSGPSYNEQFF.